Each of the 3 T cell receptor beta chains below was sequenced from the same sample in a study of CD8 T cells in Susac syndrome. Random-hexamer reverse transcription was applied to roughly 0.45 to 1 ug RNA. Each CDR3 protein gets one entry after TCRdb re-called the immunoSEQ multiplex PCR reads with MiXCR. The sample contains around 230,000 distinct CDR3 sequences, roughly 96% of which appear only once. Sequenced input: CD4+ T cells from PBMCs. The source of these receptors is a human donor with multiple sclerosis.

This chain links TRBV7-3 with TRBJ2-1; perhaps TRBD2 as D (6 bases). This CDR3 spans 14 amino acids. Germline CDR1 reads SGHTA; CDR2 reads FQGTGA. V shed 2 bases and J shed 2 bases, with 7 bases lying between them. CDR3 in amino acids: CASSLSGAYNEQFF. The CDR3 region has the DNA TGTGCCAGCAGCTTATCGGGAGCCTACAATGAGCAGTTCTTC.

The genes are TRBV2 and TRBJ1-2, with a possible D match to TRBD1 (6 bases). V gave up 0 bases and J gave up 4 bases, with 12 bases separating them. This CDR3 is 15 amino acids long. Germline CDR1 and CDR2: SNHLY and FYNNEI. The CDR3 loop reads CASSEAGGAAYGYTF. The CDR3 DNA reads TGTGCCAGCAGTGAAGCGGGGGGCGCGGCCTATGGCTACACCTTC.

The chain is built from TRBV20-1 and TRBJ2-5; maybe TRBD2 (5 bases). The V end lost 1 base, the J end lost 0 bases, and 15 bases lay between the germline ends. Germline CDR1 reads DFQATT; CDR2 reads SNEGSKA (reference sequence). This CDR3 spans 16 amino acids. CDR3 protein: CSARGPMDWYQETQYF. The CDR3 nucleotides read TGCAGTGCTAGAGGCCCCATGGACTGGTACCAAGAGACCCAGTACTTC.